This TCR beta chain was recovered during a study of cytomegalovirus exposure and HLA in healthy donors. About the research overall: The roughly 110 validation repertoires used the same platform as the approximately 700 first-cohort repertoires (as reported by a later analysis).

This CDR3 region has 13 residues. The V segment lost 3 bases and the J segment 5 bases; nucleotides outside the gene matches: 2. The V gene's germline CDR1 is LNHDA and CDR2 SQIVND (reference sequence). Assay: immunoSEQ multiplex PCR; the TCRdb copy retains only in-frame clones and omits some. The profile shows over 70,000 clones, over 85% of them singletons. The sequence derives from a woman younger than 30 in good health and CMV-seropositive. The specimen was PBMCs. V usage is TRBV19 and J usage is TRBJ2-3; 7 bases are shared with TRBD2. The CDR3 loop is CASSMREGDTQYF. As DNA, the CDR3 is TGTGCCAGTAGTATGAGGGAGGGAGATACGCAGTATTTT.